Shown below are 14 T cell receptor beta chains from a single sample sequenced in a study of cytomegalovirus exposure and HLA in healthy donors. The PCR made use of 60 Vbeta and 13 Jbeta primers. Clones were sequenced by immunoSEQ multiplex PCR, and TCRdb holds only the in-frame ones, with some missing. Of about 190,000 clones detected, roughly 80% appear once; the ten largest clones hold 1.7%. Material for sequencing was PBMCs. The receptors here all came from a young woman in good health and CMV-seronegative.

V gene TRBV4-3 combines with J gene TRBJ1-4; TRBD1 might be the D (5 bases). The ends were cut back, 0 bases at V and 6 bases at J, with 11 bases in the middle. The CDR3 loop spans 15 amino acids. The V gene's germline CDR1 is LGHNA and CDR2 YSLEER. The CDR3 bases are TGCGCCAGCAGCCAAGACCGGGGGTTCGATGAAAAACTGTTTTTT. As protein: CASSQDRGFDEKLFF.

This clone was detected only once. The CDR3 DNA follows: TGTGCCAGCCGTAGCGGGAGCTCCTACAATGAGCAGTTCTTC. This encodes CASRSGSSYNEQFF. V usage is TRBV2 and J usage is TRBJ2-1, with TRBD2 matching over 9 bases. With 8 bases clipped from V and 0 bases from J, the junction kept 2 bases outside the gene matches. The CDR3 spans 14 residues. Germline V gene data show CDR1 as SNHLY and CDR2 as FYNNEI.

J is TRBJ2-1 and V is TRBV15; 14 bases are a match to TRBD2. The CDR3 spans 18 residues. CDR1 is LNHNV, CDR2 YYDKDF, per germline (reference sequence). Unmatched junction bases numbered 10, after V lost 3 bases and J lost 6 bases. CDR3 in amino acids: CATSRGPGLAGGRNEQFF. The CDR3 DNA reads TGTGCCACCAGCAGGGGACCAGGACTAGCGGGAGGTCGCAATGAGCAGTTCTTC.

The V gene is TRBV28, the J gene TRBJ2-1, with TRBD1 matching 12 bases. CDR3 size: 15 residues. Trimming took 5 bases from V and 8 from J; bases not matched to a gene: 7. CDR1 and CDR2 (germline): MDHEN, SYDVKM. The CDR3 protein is CASSTPGQGADEQFF. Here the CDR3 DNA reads TGTGCCAGCAGTACCCCGGGACAGGGGGCTGATGAGCAGTTCTTC. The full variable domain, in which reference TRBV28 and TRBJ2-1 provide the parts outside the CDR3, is DVKVTQSSRYLVKRTGEKVFLECVQDMDHENMFWYRQDPGLGLRLIYFSYDVKMKEKGDIPEGYSVSREKKERFSLILESASTNQTSMYLCASSTPGQGADEQFFGPGTRLTVL.

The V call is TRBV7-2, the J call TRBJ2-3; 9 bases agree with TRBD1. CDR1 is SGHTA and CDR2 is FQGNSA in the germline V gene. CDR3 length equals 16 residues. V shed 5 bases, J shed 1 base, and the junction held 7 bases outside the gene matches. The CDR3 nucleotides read TGTGCCAGCAGCCAAAACAGGGGGCGCGGCACAGATACGCAGTATTTT. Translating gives CASSQNRGRGTDTQYF.

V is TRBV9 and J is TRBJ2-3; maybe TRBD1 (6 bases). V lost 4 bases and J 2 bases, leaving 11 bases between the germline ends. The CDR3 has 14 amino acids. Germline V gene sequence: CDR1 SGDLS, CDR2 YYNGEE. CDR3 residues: CASSSGQFTDTQYF. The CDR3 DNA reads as TGTGCCAGCAGCTCTGGACAGTTCACAGATACGCAGTATTTT.

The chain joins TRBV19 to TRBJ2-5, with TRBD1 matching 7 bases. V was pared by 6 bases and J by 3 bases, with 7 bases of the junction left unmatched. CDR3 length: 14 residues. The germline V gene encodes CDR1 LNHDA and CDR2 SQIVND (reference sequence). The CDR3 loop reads CASSHPGQKETQYF. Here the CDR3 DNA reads TGTGCCAGTAGCCACCCGGGACAGAAAGAGACCCAGTACTTC.

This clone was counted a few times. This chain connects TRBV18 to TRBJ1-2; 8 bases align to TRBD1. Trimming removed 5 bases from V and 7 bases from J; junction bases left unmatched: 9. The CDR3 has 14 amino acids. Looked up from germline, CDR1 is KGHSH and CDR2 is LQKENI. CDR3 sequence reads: CASSTFDRGGGYTF. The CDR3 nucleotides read TGTGCCAGCTCAACATTCGACAGGGGAGGTGGCTACACCTTC.

The CDR3: CASSQDRTANQPQHF. The CDR3 DNA reads as TGCGCCAGCAGCCAAGATAGAACAGCAAATCAGCCCCAGCATTTT. The chain employs TRBV4-1 and TRBJ1-5; D is ambiguous. The CDR3 extends over 15 amino acids. Germline CDR1 MGHRA, CDR2 YSYEKL. V was cut by 0 bases and J by 4 bases, with 10 bases left in between.

Here the CDR3 DNA reads TGTGCCAGCAGCTTAGGGCTAGAAATAGATACGCAGTATTTT. It yields the protein CASSLGLEIDTQYF. V usage is TRBV7-9 and J usage is TRBJ2-3; D call uncertain. The V end lost 1 base, the J end lost 5 bases, and 10 bases lay between the germline ends. Per the germline V gene, CDR1 is SEHNR and CDR2 is FQNEAQ (reference sequence). This CDR3 spans 14 amino acids.

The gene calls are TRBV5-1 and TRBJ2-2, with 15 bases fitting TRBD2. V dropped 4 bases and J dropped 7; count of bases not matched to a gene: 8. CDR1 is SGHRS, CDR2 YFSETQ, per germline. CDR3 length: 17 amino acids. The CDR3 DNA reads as TGCGCCAGCAGCCGCGCAGGACTAGCGGGAGGGGACGGGGAGCTGTTTTTT. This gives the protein CASSRAGLAGGDGELFF. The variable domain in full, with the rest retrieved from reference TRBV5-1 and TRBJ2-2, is KAGVTQTPRYLIKTRGQQVTLSCSPISGHRSVSWYQQTPGQGLQFLFEYFSETQRNKGNFPGRFSGRQFSNSRSEMNVSTLELGDSALYLCASSRAGLAGGDGELFFGEGSRLTVL.

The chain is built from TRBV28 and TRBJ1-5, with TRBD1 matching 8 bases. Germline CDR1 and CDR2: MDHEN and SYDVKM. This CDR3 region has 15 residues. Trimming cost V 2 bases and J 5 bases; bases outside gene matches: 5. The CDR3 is CASSLTGGTDQPQHF. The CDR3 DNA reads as TGTGCCAGCAGTTTAACAGGGGGTACGGATCAGCCCCAGCATTTT.

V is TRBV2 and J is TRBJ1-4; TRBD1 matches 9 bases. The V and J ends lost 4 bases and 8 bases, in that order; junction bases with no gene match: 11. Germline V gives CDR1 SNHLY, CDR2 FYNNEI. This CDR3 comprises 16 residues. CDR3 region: CASSGYRGREKEKLFF. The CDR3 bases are TGTGCCAGCAGTGGGTACAGGGGGCGGGAAAAAGAAAAACTGTTTTTT. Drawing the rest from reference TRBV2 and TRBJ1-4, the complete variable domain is EPEVTQTPSHQVTQMGQEVILRCVPISNHLYFYWYRQILGQKVEFLVSFYNNEISEKSEIFDDQFSVERPDGSNFTLKIRSTKLEDSAMYFCASSGYRGREKEKLFFGSGTQLSVL.

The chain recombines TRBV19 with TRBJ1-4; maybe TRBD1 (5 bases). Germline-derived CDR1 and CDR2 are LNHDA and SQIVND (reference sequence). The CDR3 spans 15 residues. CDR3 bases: TGTGCAGCCAGGGCCACGGGCGCGGCTAATGAAAAACTGTTTTTT. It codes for CAARATGAANEKLFF.